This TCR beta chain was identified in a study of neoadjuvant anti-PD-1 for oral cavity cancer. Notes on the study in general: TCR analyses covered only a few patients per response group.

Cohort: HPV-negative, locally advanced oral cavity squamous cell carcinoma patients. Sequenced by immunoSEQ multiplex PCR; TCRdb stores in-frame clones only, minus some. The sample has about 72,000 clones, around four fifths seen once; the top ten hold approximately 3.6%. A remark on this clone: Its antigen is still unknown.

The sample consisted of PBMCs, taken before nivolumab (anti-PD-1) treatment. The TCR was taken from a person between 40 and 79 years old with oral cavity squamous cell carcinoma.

The CDR3 bases are TGTGCCAGCTCACCACCCGTCGTTTTGCGGACTAGCCCCTACGAGCAGTACTTC. Translation gives CASSPPVVLRTSPYEQYF. The chain employs TRBV18 and TRBJ2-7, with 8 bases identical to TRBD2. With 0 bases clipped from V and 2 bases from J, the junction kept 12 bases outside the gene matches. The germline V gene has CDR1 KGHSH and CDR2 LQKENI. There are 18 residues in the CDR3.